These 29 T cell receptor beta chains originate from one sample sequenced in a study of OX40 agonist ivuxolimab in advanced cancers. Profiling relied on immunoSEQ multiplex PCR, and the TCRdb table lists in-frame clones only, not all of them. The sample has some 80,000 clones, around nine tenths seen once; the top ten hold 4.8%. Sequencing used CD4+ or CD8+ T cells sorted from blood, obtained in a trial of the OX40 agonist ivuxolimab. The source of these receptors is an adult with an advanced solid tumor such as melanoma, head and neck, liver or kidney cancer.

V and J are TRBV9 and TRBJ2-2, with D perhaps matching TRBD2 (5 bases). With 4 bases removed from V and 7 bases from J, the gap between germline ends came to 14 bases. CDR3 length: 14 amino acids. Germline-derived CDR1 and CDR2 are SGDLS and YYNGEE. CDR3 bases: TGTGCCAGCAGCCCAAGGCGGGTAGTCGGGGAGCTGTTTTTT. It specifies CASSPRRVVGELFF.

The chain carries TRBV5-5 and TRBJ2-7, with a weak D call TRBD1 (6 bases). CDR1 and CDR2 from the germline V gene are SGHKS and YYEKEE (reference sequence). V dropped 4 bases and J dropped 3 bases, with 11 bases sitting between them. This CDR3 comprises 13 residues. CDR3 sequence reads: CASSGGQLYEQYF. The CDR3 DNA is TGTGCCAGCAGCGGCGGACAGCTCTACGAGCAGTACTTC.

The CDR3 DNA is TGTGCCAGCAGTGAGGACGGGATGTCCCAAGAGACCCAGTACTTC. It codes for CASSEDGMSQETQYF. The J gene is TRBJ2-5, the V gene TRBV2; D is perhaps TRBD2 (5 bases). The CDR3 loop spans 15 amino acids. Trimming removed 3 bases at V and 1 base at J, with 12 bases between. CDR1 and CDR2 from the germline V gene are SNHLY and FYNNEI.

This chain uses TRBV15 with TRBJ1-1; 8 positions agree with TRBD1. V lost 4 bases to trimming and J lost 5 bases; unmatched junction nucleotides: 3. Germline V CDR1 and CDR2: LNHNV, YYDKDF (reference sequence). The CDR3 covers 13 residues. The CDR3 DNA reads TGTGCCACCAGCAAACAGGGGGGAACTGAAGCTTTCTTT. It is translated as CATSKQGGTEAFF.

The gene calls are TRBV27 and TRBJ2-1, with 9 nucleotides matching TRBD2. The CDR3 runs 16 residues. V was clipped by 6 bases and J by 5 bases; unmatched bases: 11. CDR1 is MNHEY, CDR2 SMNVEV, per germline (reference sequence). The CDR3 DNA reads as TGTGCCAGCAGAACCCGATCTAGCGGGATACACAATGAGCAGTTCTTC. Translation gives CASRTRSSGIHNEQFF.

V usage is TRBV4-1 and J usage is TRBJ1-2; no clear D. The V end was cut by 1 base, the J end by 5 bases, with 11 bases between. Germline-derived CDR1 and CDR2 are MGHRA and YSYEKL. There are 14 residues in the CDR3. The CDR3 reads CASSQGQSGYGYTF. In DNA, the CDR3 is TGCGCCAGCAGCCAAGGCCAGTCAGGTTATGGCTACACCTTC.

The rearrangement joins TRBV4-1 to TRBJ2-1; possible D gene TRBD2, 6 bases. Germline V CDR1 and CDR2: MGHRA, YSYEKL. The V and J ends lost 6 bases and 3 bases respectively, with 15 bases between them. The CDR3 sequence is 15 residues long. The CDR3 DNA sequence: TGCGCCAGCAGAGCGACTAGTTACAACTACAATGAGCAGTTCTTC. It specifies CASRATSYNYNEQFF.

The table lists this clone with a count of one. The V gene is TRBV6-5, the J gene TRBJ1-1; 9 nucleotides line up with TRBD1. The J segment lost 9 bases and the V segment lost 5 bases, leaving 10 bases of the junction unmatched. The CDR3 is made up of 14 amino acids. Germline-derived CDR1 and CDR2 are MNHEY and SVGAGI. The CDR3 DNA reads as TGTGCCAGCAGTATTAGAGCAAACAGGGGGCAAGCTTTCTTT. Translated, it gives CASSIRANRGQAFF.

The J gene is TRBJ1-2, the V gene TRBV7-2; D perhaps matches TRBD1 (5 bases). In germline, CDR1 is SGHTA, CDR2 FQGNSA. Trimming took off 2 bases at V and 8 bases at J, with 15 bases between the two ends. The length of the CDR3 is 14 residues. CDR3 DNA: TGTGCCAGCAGCTTATCAGGGTCCTTAGGGGGCTACACCTTC. Translation: CASSLSGSLGGYTF.

The chain joins TRBV9 to TRBJ2-5, with D perhaps assigned TRBD1 or TRBD2 (6 bases each). The germline V gene has CDR1 SGDLS and CDR2 YYNGEE. The CDR3 is 17 residues long. The V and J ends lost 0 bases and 2 bases respectively, with 17 bases between them. The CDR3 protein is CASSVAVDRRGQETQYF. The CDR3 DNA sequence: TGTGCCAGCAGCGTAGCTGTCGATAGGAGGGGGCAAGAGACCCAGTACTTC.

This sequence joins TRBV7-2 and TRBJ1-2; 7 nucleotides line up with TRBD1. Looked up from germline, CDR1 is SGHTA and CDR2 is FQGNSA. The V segment lost 1 base and the J segment 4 bases; nucleotides outside the gene matches: 3. The CDR3 is 14 residues long. This CDR3 reads CASSLGGTVYGYTF. Written as DNA, the CDR3 is TGTGCCAGCAGCTTAGGCGGGACAGTCTATGGCTACACCTTC.

V is TRBV2 and J is TRBJ2-5; 9 positions match TRBD1. Germline V gives CDR1 SNHLY, CDR2 FYNNEI. With V trimmed by 7 bases and J by 5 bases, 8 bases remained unmatched. This CDR3 has 14 residues. The CDR3 spells CASTDRGGDETQYF. Written as DNA, the CDR3 is TGTGCCAGCACGGACAGGGGAGGCGATGAGACCCAGTACTTC.

The chain employs TRBV5-1 and TRBJ2-1; 7 bases line up with TRBD2. Per germline, CDR1 SGHRS and CDR2 YFSETQ. V gave up 1 base and J gave up 0 bases; unmatched junction bases: 4. The CDR3 contains 16 residues. The CDR3 loop is CASSLREASSYNEQFF. CDR3 nucleotide sequence: TGCGCCAGCAGCTTGCGGGAGGCAAGCTCCTACAATGAGCAGTTCTTC.

The rearrangement uses TRBV2 and TRBJ2-4; 7 nucleotides line up with TRBD1. The CDR3 is 10 amino acids. V was pared by 6 bases and J by 15 bases, with 5 bases of the junction left unmatched. CDR1 and CDR2 from the germline V gene are SNHLY and FYNNEI. The CDR3 DNA sequence: TGTGCCAGCAGAAGGGACAGAACGTACTTC. Translating it yields CASRRDRTYF.

The V gene is TRBV28, the J gene TRBJ2-3; D not resolved. The CDR3 is made up of 11 amino acids. CDR1 is MDHEN, CDR2 SYDVKM, per germline. Trimming shortened V by 2 bases and J by 4 bases, and 1 base separated the two germline ends. The CDR3 loop reads CASSLADTQYF. DNA for the CDR3: TGTGCCAGCAGTTTAGCAGATACGCAGTATTTT.

J is TRBJ1-3 and V is TRBV6-1; weak D call: TRBD1 (5 bases). Germline values: CDR1 MNHNS, CDR2 SASEGT. The germline V and J ends were trimmed by 7 bases and 4 bases, with 17 bases remaining between them. The CDR3 has 15 amino acids. CDR3 nucleotides: TGTGCCAGCATTCCCGGACAAATTGGAGGAAACACCATATATTTT. Its translation: CASIPGQIGGNTIYF.

The genes are TRBV5-4 and TRBJ1-2; 7 nucleotides agree with TRBD1. CDR1 is SGHNT, CDR2 YYREEE, per germline (reference sequence). CDR3 length: 13 residues. V shed 3 bases and J 4 bases; nucleotides not matched to a gene: 3. Here the CDR3 reads CASSWDSRYGYTF. The CDR3 DNA is TGTGCCAGCAGCTGGGACAGTCGCTATGGCTACACCTTC.

The chain recombines TRBV10-3 with TRBJ1-2; 10 bases fit TRBD1. After removal of 7 bases from V and 4 bases from J, the junction contained 6 bases not matched to a gene. This CDR3 is built from 14 residues. CDR1 is ENHRY, CDR2 SYGVKD, per germline. CDR3 sequence (DNA): TGTGCCATCATAGGACAGGGGGGGACCTATGGCTACACCTTC. This encodes CAIIGQGGTYGYTF.

This clone was seen just once. The chain links TRBV7-9 to TRBJ2-7; tentative D call: TRBD1 (6 bases). The germline CDR1 and CDR2 sequences are SEHNR and FQNEAQ (reference sequence). This CDR3 region has 12 residues. Trimming cost V 5 bases and J 10 bases, with 15 bases left between them. The DNA for the CDR3 is TGTGCCAGCAGCCAAGGACAGATTCCCCAGTACTTC. It encodes CASSQGQIPQYF.

CDR3: CASSLEGMGTYEQYF. Here the CDR3 DNA reads TGTGCCAGCAGCTTAGAAGGGATGGGAACCTACGAGCAGTACTTC. This chain joins TRBV7-3 and TRBJ2-7; D is unclear. The V end was cut by 2 bases, the J end by 2 bases, with 13 bases between. The length of the CDR3 is 15 residues. Germline lookup yields CDR1 SGHTA and CDR2 FQGTGA. Variable domain in full (rest from reference TRBV7-3 and TRBJ2-7): GAGVSQTPSNKVTEKGKYVELRCDPISGHTALYWYRQSLGQGPEFLIYFQGTGAADDSGLPNDRFFAVRPEGSVSTLKIQRTERGDSAVYLCASSLEGMGTYEQYFGPGTRLTVT.

The genes are TRBV11-3 and TRBJ2-3, with 13 bases identical to TRBD2. Germline trimming cut 5 bases from V and 4 bases from J; bases unmatched to any gene: 6. The germline CDR1 and CDR2 sequences are SGHNT and YENEEA. This CDR3 spans 16 amino acids. The CDR3 is CASSAGLAGAADTQYF. The CDR3 DNA is TGTGCCAGCAGCGCCGGACTAGCGGGAGCCGCAGATACGCAGTATTTT.

This chain links TRBV6-5 with TRBJ2-7, with 9 positions matching TRBD2. After removal of 0 bases from V and 2 bases from J, the junction contained 5 bases not matched to a gene. The CDR3 contains 16 residues. Germline CDR1 reads MNHEY; CDR2 reads SVGAGI. The chain's CDR3 is CASSYSGGRAAYEQYF. CDR3 nucleotides: TGTGCCAGCAGTTACTCGGGCGGGAGGGCCGCCTACGAGCAGTACTTC.

V and J are TRBV5-5 and TRBJ2-6; D remains ambiguous. V dropped 0 bases and J dropped 1 base, with 5 bases sitting between them. The CDR3 runs 15 residues. Per germline, CDR1 SGHKS and CDR2 YYEKEE (reference sequence). The CDR3 nucleotides are TGTGCCAGCAGCTTGGTACGGTCTGGGGCCAACGTCCTGACTTTC. Its translation: CASSLVRSGANVLTF.

This chain uses TRBV7-9 with TRBJ1-1; no clear D gene. Trimming pared 1 base from V and 11 bases from J, leaving 11 bases between. This CDR3 has 12 residues. From germline, CDR1 is SEHNR and CDR2 FQNEAQ (reference sequence). CDR3 region: CASSLEGLEAFF. CDR3 in DNA: TGTGCCAGCAGCTTAGAAGGGCTTGAGGCTTTCTTT.

This clone was observed once. In nucleotides, the CDR3 is TGTGCCAGCCGAGGGGACAGCGCTAATTCACCCCTCCACTTT. Amino acid sequence: CASRGDSANSPLHF. The chain links TRBV27 to TRBJ1-6, with 7 nucleotides matching TRBD1. V lost 8 bases, J lost 6 bases, and 7 bases stayed unmatched. From germline, CDR1 is MNHEY and CDR2 SMNVEV (reference sequence). The CDR3 extends over 14 amino acids.

The chain has TRBV5-1 and TRBJ1-2; 9 bases map to TRBD1. The CDR3 loop spans 18 amino acids. V was pared by 1 base and J by 5 bases, with 15 bases of the junction left unmatched. Per the germline V gene, CDR1 is SGHRS and CDR2 is YFSETQ. CDR3 in amino acids: CASSLQVGQGMSGYGYTF. As DNA, the CDR3 is TGCGCCAGCAGCTTGCAAGTGGGACAGGGTATGTCCGGGTATGGCTACACCTTC.

The V and J genes are TRBV4-1 and TRBJ2-5, with D perhaps being TRBD1 or TRBD2 (5 bases each). The germline V gene encodes CDR1 MGHRA and CDR2 YSYEKL. Trimming took 3 bases from V and 4 from J, leaving 15 bases between them. The CDR3 spans 15 residues. The CDR3 DNA sequence: TGCGCCAGCAGCCACCCGAAGGGGAGATTAGAGACCCAGTACTTC. Protein: CASSHPKGRLETQYF.

V and J are TRBV19 and TRBJ1-2, with 7 nucleotides matching TRBD1. CDR3 length: 15 residues. J was trimmed by 1 base and V by 2 bases; bases with no gene match: 4. CDR1 and CDR2 from the germline V gene are LNHDA and SQIVND (reference sequence). CDR3 in amino acids: CASSISRQGNYGYTF. Here the CDR3 DNA reads TGTGCCAGTAGTATATCTCGACAGGGTAACTATGGCTACACCTTC.

V gene TRBV18 combines with J gene TRBJ2-7; 11 positions agree with TRBD2. The length of the CDR3 is 19 residues. The germline CDR1 and CDR2 sequences are KGHSH and LQKENI. V lost 0 bases and J lost 2; bases outside the gene matches: 12. CDR3 sequence reads: CASSPPEVSSGRTPYEQYF. The CDR3 DNA reads as TGTGCCAGCTCACCACCGGAGGTGTCTAGCGGGAGGACCCCCTACGAGCAGTACTTC.